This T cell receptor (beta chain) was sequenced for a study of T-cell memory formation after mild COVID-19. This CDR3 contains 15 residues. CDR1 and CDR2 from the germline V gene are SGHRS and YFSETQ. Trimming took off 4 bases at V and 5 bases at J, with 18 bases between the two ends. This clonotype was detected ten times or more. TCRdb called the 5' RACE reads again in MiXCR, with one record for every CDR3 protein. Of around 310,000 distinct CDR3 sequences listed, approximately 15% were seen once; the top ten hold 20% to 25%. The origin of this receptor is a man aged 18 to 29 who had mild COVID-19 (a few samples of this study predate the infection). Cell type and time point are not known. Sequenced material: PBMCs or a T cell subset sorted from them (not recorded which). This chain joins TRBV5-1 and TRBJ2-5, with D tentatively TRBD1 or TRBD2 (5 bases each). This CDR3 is CASSPSGRVMETQYF. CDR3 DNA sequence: TGCGCCAGCAGCCCATCGGGGCGGGTTATGGAGACCCAGTACTTC.